These T cell receptor beta chains were read from a single sample in a study of cytomegalovirus exposure and HLA in healthy donors. Sequencing used immunoSEQ multiplex PCR; TCRdb keeps in-frame clones, though not all of them. The sample lists about 130,000 clones, roughly 85% seen once, with 0.95% to 1.5% in the top ten. Sequencing was carried out using PBMCs. Receptor source: a boy aged 5-17 years in good health and CMV-seronegative. Both conserved end residues are part of each CDR3. Each record gives: D gene, clone size, V gene, J gene, CDR3 protein, CDR3 DNA. The D gene is left open where the match is weak. Rows give clone size only sometimes, using once, few, many, or a class for an expanded clone.

>TRBD2|few|TRBV5-1|TRBJ2-2
CASSLGGLASGELFF
TGCGCCAGCAGCTTGGGAGGACTAGCTTCCGGGGAGCTGTTTTTT
>TRBD1|.|TRBV6-4|TRBJ2-7
CASSDMKSWTGGYEQYF
TGTGCCAGCAGTGATATGAAAAGTTGGACAGGGGGGTACGAGCAGTACTTC
>TRBD2|few|TRBV13|TRBJ2-3
CASTFTLAGTDTQYF
TGTGCCAGCACCTTTACTCTAGCGGGCACAGATACGCAGTATTTT
>TRBD2|.|TRBV7-2|TRBJ2-2
CASSLLLAGGFGTGELFF
TGTGCCAGCAGCTTATTACTAGCGGGAGGGTTCGGGACCGGGGAGCTGTTTTTT
>TRBD2|.|TRBV4-2|TRBJ2-1
CASSPGLAGGVPEQFF
TGTGCCAGCAGCCCCGGACTAGCGGGAGGAGTCCCTGAGCAGTTCTTC
>.|.|TRBV6-1|TRBJ1-5
CASSEGGWSNQPQHF
TGTGCCAGCAGTGAAGGAGGATGGAGCAATCAGCCCCAGCATTTT
>.|.|TRBV6-5|TRBJ1-1
CASSPGTSKIEAFF
TGTGCCAGCAGTCCAGGGACAAGTAAAATTGAAGCTTTCTTT
>TRBD2|.|TRBV7-9|TRBJ2-1
CASSKGLAEDNEQFF
TGTGCCAGCAGCAAGGGACTAGCGGAGGACAATGAGCAGTTCTTC
>TRBD1|.|TRBV29-1|TRBJ1-2
CSVSQGLGGYTF
TGCAGCGTTTCACAGGGGTTAGGCGGCTACACCTTC
>.|.|TRBV15|TRBJ1-5
CATSRGAGLNQPQHF
TGTGCCACCAGCAGAGGGGCTGGGTTAAATCAGCCCCAGCATTTT
>TRBD1|once|TRBV6-6|TRBJ1-2
CASSHGWTGPPYGYTF
TGTGCCAGCAGTCATGGATGGACAGGGCCACCCTATGGCTACACCTTC
>TRBD2|.|TRBV4-3|TRBJ2-1
CASSQDRSGASYNEQFF
TGCGCCAGCAGCCAAGATCGGAGCGGGGCAAGCTACAATGAGCAGTTCTTC
>TRBD1|.|TRBV30|TRBJ1-4
CAWDRGSRNNEKLFF
TGTGCCTGGGACAGGGGGAGCCGTAATAATGAAAAACTGTTTTTT
>.|.|TRBV5-6|TRBJ1-1
CASSFWDIAAEAFF
TGTGCCAGCAGCTTCTGGGACATCGCGGCTGAAGCTTTCTTT
>TRBD2|few|TRBV29-1|TRBJ2-4
CSVGGLAGAKNIQYF
TGCAGCGTTGGGGGACTAGCGGGAGCCAAAAACATTCAGTACTTC
>TRBD1|few|TRBV4-3|TRBJ1-2
CASSQEPPGGQTNYGYTF
TGCGCCAGCAGCCAGGAGCCTCCAGGGGGACAGACTAACTATGGCTACACCTTC
>.|.|TRBV4-1|TRBJ2-1
CASSQDPPSAYLYNEQFF
TGCGCCAGCAGCCAAGATCCCCCTAGCGCTTACCTCTACAATGAGCAGTTCTTC
>TRBD1|once|TRBV29-1|TRBJ1-2
CSASTGADCGYTF
TGCAGCGCTTCGACAGGGGCCGATTGTGGCTACACCTTC
>.|.|TRBV4-1|TRBJ2-7
CASSHLHSSYEQYF
TGCGCCAGCAGCCATTTACACAGCTCCTACGAGCAGTACTTC
>.|.|TRBV5-6|TRBJ2-5
CASSLLTGQETQYF
TGTGCCAGCAGCTTGCTCACAGGGCAAGAGACCCAGTACTTC
>.|few|TRBV29-1|TRBJ2-5
CSVHSVGEWETQYF
TGCAGCGTCCACTCGGTAGGGGAATGGGAGACCCAGTACTTC
>.|.|TRBV2|TRBJ1-2
CASSELNPRGYTF
TGTGCCAGCAGTGAATTAAATCCGAGGGGCTACACCTTC
>.|once|TRBV29-1|TRBJ2-3
CSVEGTGRTDTQYF
TGCAGCGTTGAAGGGACGGGAAGAACAGATACGCAGTATTTT
>.|.|TRBV7-9|TRBJ2-5
CASSPLAKETQYF
TGTGCCAGCAGCCCCTTAGCGAAAGAGACCCAGTACTTC
>.|.|TRBV11-2|TRBJ2-7
CASSPNRGYEQYF
TGTGCCAGCAGCCCCAATCGGGGATACGAGCAGTACTTC
>TRBD2|few|TRBV14|TRBJ2-1
CASSQVPAGGGYNEQFF
TGTGCCAGCAGCCAAGTACCAGCGGGAGGGGGCTACAATGAGCAGTTCTTC
>TRBD2|.|TRBV5-1|TRBJ2-7
CASSPSGGNSYEQYF
TGCGCCAGCAGCCCGAGCGGGGGGAACTCCTACGAGCAGTACTTC
>TRBD1|.|TRBV19|TRBJ1-5
CASTLGQGVYSNQPQHF
TGTGCCAGTACCCTCGGACAGGGCGTTTATAGCAATCAGCCCCAGCATTTT
>TRBD1|.|TRBV28|TRBJ1-5
CASRQTGGGQPQHF
TGTGCCAGCAGACAGACAGGGGGGGGGCAGCCCCAGCATTTT
>.|.|TRBV5-4|TRBJ2-7
CASSGGVGGLIYEQYF
TGTGCCAGCAGCGGCGGGGTAGGCGGGCTTATATACGAGCAGTACTTC